This entry features one T cell receptor (beta chain) sequence. There is no known antigen for this receptor. Given a far larger clone just one base away, this is likely a sequencing read error. The data were taken from a study of shared clonotypes between healthy human individuals (dated by TCRdb to about 2020). With regard to the full study: A couple of women and a few men aged 18 to 49 years were included in the cohort. Leukapheresis yielded between about 0.9 and 10 billion PBMCs per donor. To increase sequencing depth and limit assay-specific biases, different laboratories used diverse techniques to prepare libraries and sequence TCR repertoires. Blood TCR repertoires of five healthy adults were deeply sequenced to estimate repertoire size and the extent of clonotype sharing between individuals.

Healthy HIV-negative adults with no recently reported acute infections or vaccinations were included as donors. Every donor was a Caucasian adult residing in Nashville, Tennessee, USA. For unsorted samples, 75 million to 90 million PBMCs were counted, and genomic DNA was extracted using the QIAamp DNA Blood Mini kit. Blood was collected by leukapheresis, and PBMCs were isolated by Ficoll-Histopaque density gradient centrifugation and then cryopreserved in liquid nitrogen vapor phase. What the study reported, not specific to this receptor: Pairwise subsampling led to the expectation that sequencing depth would affect the degree of clonotype sharing among donors. Sampling was restricted to blood, and TCR repertoires in tissue are likely to differ from TCR repertoires in blood. The small number of donors limited the genetic and exposure-history diversity represented.

Using the deep immunoSEQ assay, TCR CDR3 regions were amplified from genomic DNA by multiplex PCR. Extracted genomic DNA from each cell subset was distributed evenly across all wells of several immunoSEQ 96-well plates, and each plate was treated as a replicate. For unsorted PBMC, each replicate PCR was loaded with about 270 ng genomic DNA, equivalent to tens of thousands of T cell genomes. Ten immunoSEQ deep assay plates were used to sequence the unsorted PBMC genomic DNA. Purified libraries were quantified with a Qubit 3.0 fluorometer, sized on a Bioanalyzer 2100, and re-quantified with the KAPA Library Quantification kit. A separate single-read 150-cycle Illumina NextSeq 550 flow cell was used to sequence each immunoSEQ 96-well plate. The published analysis was carried out like this. Because the immunoSEQ output held only junctional sequences and lacked quality scores, the filtering could not match the filtering applied to full-length reads. To assign V/J genes and CDR3, sequences were annotated using PyIR, a Python wrapper for IgBLAST v1.9, with IMGT germline references. Any read was removed if the V/J assignment was weak (E-value above 1e-6), the CDR3 was missing, or the read contained stop codons, out-of-frame junctions, or ambiguous translated residues. A V3J clonotype was defined by an identical inferred V gene, J gene, and CDR3 amino acid sequence. To compute the percentage overlap between repertoires, the number of shared unique clonotypes was divided by the size of the smaller repertoire. RTK rarefaction, the Chao1 estimator, and Recon v2.1 estimates of unobserved clonotypes were used to assess repertoire richness. The table was pulled from immuneACCESS by TCRdb, which kept in-frame rearrangements only. Such tables lose some clones; where checked, under half of the loss comes from unresolved V genes, and the rest has no known cause. The V and J calls and the clone size are those of that table, but D and trimming were determined from the DNA. The sample data list about 470,000 clones, and roughly 83% of these were observed just once. Under 15% of the sample lies in the top ten.

The source is a woman aged 40 to 55 in good health. Some clones in this sample may be carry-over from other donors' samples. Sequenced material: PBMCs.

Here the CDR3 is given as CASSLGTGLAKNIQYF. The sequenced DNA is TGTGCCAGCAGCTTAGGGACAGGTCTAGCCAAAAACATTCAGTACTTC. The sequence joins TRBV7-9 to TRBJ2-4, and 7 junction bases match TRBD1. Germline trimming: 1 base from V, 0 bases from J; junction bases outside gene matches: 3. CDR1 and CDR2, per the germline V gene (reference sequence), are SEHNR and FQNEAQ. Taken from cysteine to phenylalanine, the CDR3 has 16 residues. The only DNA kept is the CDR3, 48 bases in frame from the first base.